A selection of T cell receptor beta chains follows, all from one sample in a study of PD-1 blockade in classical Hodgkin lymphoma. This table comes from immunoSEQ multiplex PCR, and its TCRdb copy is limited to in-frame clones, with some not included. Among about 17,000 clones listed, around 75% were seen once. Sequencing used peripheral blood mononuclear cells (PBMCs), obtained at baseline. The receptors were sampled from a human donor with classical Hodgkin lymphoma. The CDR3 runs from the conserved cysteine through the conserved F or W. Each record gives: V gene, D gene, clone size, J gene, CDR3 DNA, CDR3 protein. The D gene is left open where the match is weak. Clone size is shown for a subset of rows, as once, few, many or a class of expanded clone.

>TRBV2|TRBD1|NA|TRBJ1-1
TGTGCCAGCAGTGAGGACAGGGTTTTAACTGAAGCTTTCTTT
CASSEDRVLTEAFF
>TRBV29-1|NA|NA|TRBJ1-2
TGCAGCGTCCCATTTGTCGACTCTCTAAACTATGGCTACACCTTC
CSVPFVDSLNYGYTF
>TRBV4-2|TRBD1|NA|TRBJ1-3
TGTGCCAGCAGCCAAGATCTCGGCAGGGGGTCTGGAAACACCATATATTTT
CASSQDLGRGSGNTIYF
>TRBV2|TRBD2|NA|TRBJ2-1
TGTGCCAGCAGTACCTCTCTCGGGGGGGCCGATGAGCAGTTCTTC
CASSTSLGGADEQFF
>TRBV5-6|NA|NA|TRBJ2-5
TGTGCCAGCAGCTTGGTCCCTGCGGCCCTCCAAGAGACCCAGTACTTC
CASSLVPAALQETQYF
>TRBV5-1|TRBD2|NA|TRBJ2-2
TGCGCCAGCAGCCAGGGACTAGCGGGAGGGCCAACGGGGGAGCTGTTTTTT
CASSQGLAGGPTGELFF
>TRBV4-3|NA|NA|TRBJ1-1
TGCGCCAGCAGCCAAGGGTTTAACACTGAAGCTTTCTTT
CASSQGFNTEAFF
>TRBV19|NA|medium-sized|TRBJ1-5
TGTGCCAGTAGGCTTGAGTCCAGTAGAAGCAATCAGCCCCAGCATTTT
CASRLESSRSNQPQHF
>TRBV7-9|NA|once|TRBJ2-3
TGTGCCAGCAGCTTAGGATCCACAGATACGCAGTATTTT
CASSLGSTDTQYF
>TRBV6-6|NA|few|TRBJ2-3
TGTGCCAGCAGTTACTCGGACCTCACAGATACGCAGTATTTT
CASSYSDLTDTQYF
>TRBV28|NA|NA|TRBJ2-4
TGTGCCAGCAGTTTCCCTTTGGGAGCTGGGAGAAACATTCAGTACTTC
CASSFPLGAGRNIQYF
>TRBV5-1|TRBD1|few|TRBJ2-1
TGCGCCACCCAAATCGGGGCAGGGGGCCTTGAGCAGTTCTTC
CATQIGAGGLEQFF
>TRBV30|NA|NA|TRBJ1-2
TGTGCCTGGAGTGTACAGGCGGGGGGCTACACCTTC
CAWSVQAGGYTF
>TRBV5-4|NA|NA|TRBJ2-5
TGTGCCAGCAGCGGACTGATGCAAGAGACCCAGTACTTC
CASSGLMQETQYF
>TRBV10-2|NA|NA|TRBJ1-5
TGCGCCAGCAGCCCCGCTCAGACTATCAATCAGCCCCAGCATTTT
CASSPAQTINQPQHF
>TRBV4-3|TRBD2|NA|TRBJ2-3
TGCGCCAGCAGCCAAGACGTGAGCGGGGGCGCACGGGATACGCAGTATTTT
CASSQDVSGGARDTQYF
>TRBV4-3|NA|NA|TRBJ2-1
TGCGCCAGCAGCCAGGCTCAGGGAAGTGAGCAGTTCTTC
CASSQAQGSEQFF
>TRBV20-1|NA|once|TRBJ2-2
TGCAGTGCTCTTGATGGGGAGCTGTTTTTT
CSALDGELFF
>TRBV14|TRBD2|NA|TRBJ2-1
TGTGCCAGCAGTCGGACCGGGACTAGGTCCTACAATGAGCAGTTCTTC
CASSRTGTRSYNEQFF
>TRBV7-9|NA|NA|TRBJ2-7
TGTGCCAGCAGCTACAGGGACGAGCAGTACTTC
CASSYRDEQYF
>TRBV27|NA|NA|TRBJ1-5
TGTGCCAGCAGGTCGCAGGGTGTAAGCAATCAGCCCCAGCATTTT
CASRSQGVSNQPQHF
>TRBV25-1|NA|NA|TRBJ1-4
TGTGCCAGCGGGGGGGGAAGACTGTTTTTT
CASGGGRLFF
>TRBV6-1|NA|NA|TRBJ2-1
TGTGCCAGCAGGAGACAAAGGTACAATGAGCAGTTCTTC
CASRRQRYNEQFF
>TRBV10-3|TRBD1|NA|TRBJ1-4
TGTGCCACCTCGACAGGGGGCGGCGAAAAACTGTTTTTT
CATSTGGGEKLFF
>TRBV18|NA|NA|TRBJ2-6
TGTGCCAGCTCACCGACAGCGAGCTCTGGGGCCAACGTCCTGACTTTC
CASSPTASSGANVLTF
>TRBV5-1|NA|NA|TRBJ2-5
TGCGCCAGCAGCACCGGACAGTACCAAGAGACCCAGTACTTC
CASSTGQYQETQYF
>TRBV28|TRBD2|NA|TRBJ2-1
TGTGCCAGCTCTTCGGGAGGCCCGATGACTAATGAGCAGTTCTTC
CASSSGGPMTNEQFF
>TRBV13|NA|NA|TRBJ2-1
TGTGCCAGCAGCTCGACATTGGGCTCCTACAATGAGCAGTTCTTC
CASSSTLGSYNEQFF
>TRBV27|NA|NA|TRBJ1-2
TGTGCCACCGGTGGACAGAACTATGGCTACACCTTC
CATGGQNYGYTF
>TRBV5-5|NA|NA|TRBJ2-2
TGTGCCAGCAGCTTGCAGCCGTACGGGGAGCTGTTTTTT
CASSLQPYGELFF
>TRBV7-6|NA|few|TRBJ1-4
TGTGCCAGCAGCTTAGCTGCGCGCCCTAATGAAAAACTGTTTTTT
CASSLAARPNEKLFF
>TRBV5-6|NA|NA|TRBJ2-5
TGTGCCAGCAGCTTGGGGGGCAGGGGAGAGACCCAGTACTTC
CASSLGGRGETQYF
>TRBV19|NA|NA|TRBJ1-5
TGTGCCAGTAGTACAGGGTATCAGCCCCAGCATTTT
CASSTGYQPQHF
>TRBV6-5|NA|NA|TRBJ2-1
TGTGCCAGCAGCCTCACAGAATACAATGAGCAGTTCTTC
CASSLTEYNEQFF
>TRBV5-1|NA|NA|TRBJ1-1
TGCGCCAGCAGCCCAAGGGCCATCCTTAGGGACACTGAAGCTTTCTTT
CASSPRAILRDTEAFF
>TRBV2|TRBD1|NA|TRBJ1-5
TGTGCCAGCAGTGGACAGGGTGGCAATCAGCCCCAGCATTTT
CASSGQGGNQPQHF
>TRBV4-2|TRBD2|NA|TRBJ2-3
TGTGCCAGCAGCCAAGGACTAGCGGAGGGCACAGATACGCAGTATTTT
CASSQGLAEGTDTQYF
>TRBV5-6|NA|NA|TRBJ1-2
TGTGCCAGCAGCCAGCTGGACAGAACTAACTATGGCTACACCTTC
CASSQLDRTNYGYTF
>TRBV9|NA|NA|TRBJ2-1
TGTGCCAGCAGCGTTAGGAGCGGTGGCAATGAGCAGTTCTTC
CASSVRSGGNEQFF
>TRBV7-2|NA|NA|TRBJ1-1
TGTGCCAGCAGCCCTCGACAGATTATACTTAACACTGAAGCTTTCTTT
CASSPRQIILNTEAFF
>TRBV2|TRBD1|NA|TRBJ1-1
TGTGCCAGCAGTATTTTAGGGGGCCACACTGAAGCTTTCTTT
CASSILGGHTEAFF
>TRBV28|TRBD1|few|TRBJ1-1
TGTGCCAGCAAATTCTATGGGACAGGGGGGAACACTGAAGCTTTCTTT
CASKFYGTGGNTEAFF
>TRBV6-1|NA|NA|TRBJ2-3
TGTGCCAGCAGAGACAGAGGCTCCACCACAGATACGCAGTATTTT
CASRDRGSTTDTQYF
>TRBV18|NA|NA|TRBJ2-5
TGTGCCAGCTCACCACGGGGAGAGACCCAGTACTTC
CASSPRGETQYF
>TRBV27|NA|NA|TRBJ1-2
TGTGCCAGCAGTTTAGCCCCTTCTAACTATGGCTACACCTTC
CASSLAPSNYGYTF
>TRBV7-9|NA|NA|TRBJ2-3
TGTGCCAGCAGCTTAAGACAGGCCTCAGATACGCAGTATTTT
CASSLRQASDTQYF
>TRBV18|NA|few|TRBJ2-1
TGTGCCAGCTCACCCCGCTTAGATAGCTCCTACAATGAGCAGTTCTTC
CASSPRLDSSYNEQFF
>TRBV5-1|TRBD1|NA|TRBJ2-7
TGCGCCAGCAGCTTGGAGTACGGAAGGGGGCCGCACGGGCAGTACTTC
CASSLEYGRGPHGQYF
>TRBV10-3|TRBD2|NA|TRBJ2-1
TGTGCCATCAGTGAGTCGGGACTAGGAGGCGGTGAGCAGTTCTTC
CAISESGLGGGEQFF
>TRBV6-5|NA|NA|TRBJ2-2
TGTGCCAGCAGTTATGCAGGGGCGAACACCGGGGAGCTGTTTTTT
CASSYAGANTGELFF
>TRBV10-3|NA|large|TRBJ1-1
TGTGCCATCAGTGAGAAGACTGAAGCTTTCTTT
CAISEKTEAFF
>TRBV9|NA|NA|TRBJ2-2
TGTGCCAGCAGCGTTAGCCAGACGCGGCGGAACACCGGGGAGCTGTTTTTT
CASSVSQTRRNTGELFF
>TRBV2|NA|NA|TRBJ2-5
TGTGCCAGCATGCAGACAGGAGGTCGACAAGAGACCCAGTACTTC
CASMQTGGRQETQYF
>TRBV19|TRBD2|NA|TRBJ2-5
TGTGCCAGTAGTATAGCGGTCCTAGCGGGGAACCAAGAGACCCAGTACTTC
CASSIAVLAGNQETQYF
>TRBV28|NA|NA|TRBJ2-7
TGTGCCAGCAGTTCCTCCCGCTACGAGCAGTACTTC
CASSSSRYEQYF